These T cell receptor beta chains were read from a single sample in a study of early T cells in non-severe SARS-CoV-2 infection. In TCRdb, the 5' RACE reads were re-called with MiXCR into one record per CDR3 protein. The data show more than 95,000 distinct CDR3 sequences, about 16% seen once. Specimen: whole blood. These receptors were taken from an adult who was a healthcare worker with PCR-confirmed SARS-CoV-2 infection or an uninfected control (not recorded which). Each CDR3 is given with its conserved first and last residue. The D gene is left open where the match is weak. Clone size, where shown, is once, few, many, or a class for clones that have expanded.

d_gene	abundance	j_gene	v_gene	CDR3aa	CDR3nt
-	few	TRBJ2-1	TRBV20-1	CSARDARDGLPEQFF	TGCAGTGCTAGAGATGCTCGGGACGGACTACCGGAGCAGTTCTTC
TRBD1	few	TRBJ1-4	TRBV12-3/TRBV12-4	CASSSGTVYEKLFF	TGTGCCAGCAGCTCCGGGACAGTTTATGAAAAACTGTTTTTT
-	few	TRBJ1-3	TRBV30	CAWRGSNSGNTIYF	TGTGCCTGGAGAGGAAGTAACTCTGGAAACACCATATATTTT
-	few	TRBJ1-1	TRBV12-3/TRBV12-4	CASSLVTTAFF	TGTGCCAGCAGTTTAGTAACGACGGCTTTCTTT
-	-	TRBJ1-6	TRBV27	CASSPTGTYNSPLHF	TGTGCCAGCAGTCCTACAGGGACCTATAATTCACCCCTCCACTTT
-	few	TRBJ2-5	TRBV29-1	CSVFEETQYF	TGCAGCGTTTTCGAAGAGACCCAGTACTTC
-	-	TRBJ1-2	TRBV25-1	CASSEANYGYTF	TGTGCCAGCTCCGAAGCTAACTATGGCTACACCTTC
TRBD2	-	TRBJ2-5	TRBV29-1	CSVAPGGAQRTQYF	TGCAGCGTTGCGCCGGGGGGTGCCCAAAGGACCCAGTACTTC
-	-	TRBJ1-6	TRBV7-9	CASSRADLDSPLHF	TGTGCCAGCAGCCGGGCCGACCTAGATTCACCCCTCCACTTT
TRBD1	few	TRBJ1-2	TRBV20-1	CSAETGGDGGYTF	TGCAGTGCTGAAACAGGGGGGGACGGTGGCTACACCTTC
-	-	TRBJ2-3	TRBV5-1	CASSFGASTDTQYF	TGCGCCAGCAGCTTCGGGGCTAGCACAGATACGCAGTATTTT
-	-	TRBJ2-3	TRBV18	CASSPGGATDTQYF	TGTGCCAGCTCACCAGGCGGGGCCACAGATACGCAGTATTTT
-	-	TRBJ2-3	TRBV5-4	CASSRYEWGDTQYF	TGTGCCAGCAGCCGATACGAGTGGGGAGATACGCAGTATTTT
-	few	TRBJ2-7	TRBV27	CASSLRRAPSSYEQYF	TGTGCCAGCAGTTTAAGGAGGGCGCCCAGCTCCTACGAGCAGTACTTC
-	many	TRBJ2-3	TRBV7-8	CASSPQGIDTQYF	TGTGCCAGCAGCCCACAGGGAATAGATACGCAGTATTTT
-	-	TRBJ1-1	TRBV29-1	CSVNLVWGERAFF	TGCAGCGTTAACCTTGTGTGGGGGGAACGAGCTTTCTTT
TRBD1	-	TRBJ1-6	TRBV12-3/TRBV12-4	CASRQRDSYNSPLHF	TGTGCCAGCCGCCAAAGGGACAGCTATAATTCACCCCTCCACTTT
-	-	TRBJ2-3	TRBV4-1	CASSLERASTDTQYF	TGCGCCAGCAGTTTGGAGCGGGCGAGCACAGATACGCAGTATTTT
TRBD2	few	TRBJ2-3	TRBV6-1	CASSLRVGAGGTDTQYF	TGTGCCAGCAGCCTACGAGTAGGAGCGGGAGGCACAGATACGCAGTATTTT
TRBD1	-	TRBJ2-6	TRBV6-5	CASSGQGRFSGANVLTF	TGTGCCAGCAGTGGACAGGGAAGGTTCTCTGGGGCCAACGTCCTGACTTTC
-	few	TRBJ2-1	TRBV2	CASSPRQGGENEQFF	TGTGCCAGCAGTCCCCGACAGGGCGGGGAGAATGAGCAGTTCTTC
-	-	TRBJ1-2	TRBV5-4	CASSLEEGSNYGYTF	TGTGCCAGCAGCTTGGAGGAGGGAAGTAACTATGGCTACACCTTC
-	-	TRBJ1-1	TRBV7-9	CASSSPRPRDGGVEAFF	TGTGCCAGCAGCTCACCTAGACCTAGAGACGGTGGTGTTGAAGCTTTCTTT
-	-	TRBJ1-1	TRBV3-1	CASSQVTESEAFF	TGTGCCAGCAGCCAAGTAACGGAGTCTGAAGCTTTCTTT
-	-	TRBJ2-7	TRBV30	CAWSLQGYEQYF	TGTGCCTGGAGCCTTCAGGGCTACGAGCAGTACTTC
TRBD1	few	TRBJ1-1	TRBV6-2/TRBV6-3	CATRDSSALNTEAFF	TGTGCCACCAGGGACAGTTCAGCCTTGAACACTGAAGCTTTCTTT
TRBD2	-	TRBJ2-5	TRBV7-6	CASSLVTSGSQETQYF	TGTGCCAGCAGCTTAGTGACTAGCGGATCTCAAGAGACCCAGTACTTC
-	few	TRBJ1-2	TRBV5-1	CASSSGRLYGYTF	TGCGCCAGCAGCTCGGGACGGCTCTATGGCTACACCTTC
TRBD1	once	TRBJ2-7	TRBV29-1	CSVVRDRSRYEQYF	TGCAGCGTGGTCCGGGACAGGAGTAGGTACGAGCAGTACTTC
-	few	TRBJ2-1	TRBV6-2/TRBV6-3	CASTPSPRGFEQFF	TGTGCCAGCACCCCAAGTCCGAGAGGGTTTGAGCAGTTCTTC
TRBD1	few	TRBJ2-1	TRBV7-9	CASSQRQGSYNEQFF	TGTGCCAGCAGCCAGCGACAGGGATCCTACAATGAGCAGTTCTTC